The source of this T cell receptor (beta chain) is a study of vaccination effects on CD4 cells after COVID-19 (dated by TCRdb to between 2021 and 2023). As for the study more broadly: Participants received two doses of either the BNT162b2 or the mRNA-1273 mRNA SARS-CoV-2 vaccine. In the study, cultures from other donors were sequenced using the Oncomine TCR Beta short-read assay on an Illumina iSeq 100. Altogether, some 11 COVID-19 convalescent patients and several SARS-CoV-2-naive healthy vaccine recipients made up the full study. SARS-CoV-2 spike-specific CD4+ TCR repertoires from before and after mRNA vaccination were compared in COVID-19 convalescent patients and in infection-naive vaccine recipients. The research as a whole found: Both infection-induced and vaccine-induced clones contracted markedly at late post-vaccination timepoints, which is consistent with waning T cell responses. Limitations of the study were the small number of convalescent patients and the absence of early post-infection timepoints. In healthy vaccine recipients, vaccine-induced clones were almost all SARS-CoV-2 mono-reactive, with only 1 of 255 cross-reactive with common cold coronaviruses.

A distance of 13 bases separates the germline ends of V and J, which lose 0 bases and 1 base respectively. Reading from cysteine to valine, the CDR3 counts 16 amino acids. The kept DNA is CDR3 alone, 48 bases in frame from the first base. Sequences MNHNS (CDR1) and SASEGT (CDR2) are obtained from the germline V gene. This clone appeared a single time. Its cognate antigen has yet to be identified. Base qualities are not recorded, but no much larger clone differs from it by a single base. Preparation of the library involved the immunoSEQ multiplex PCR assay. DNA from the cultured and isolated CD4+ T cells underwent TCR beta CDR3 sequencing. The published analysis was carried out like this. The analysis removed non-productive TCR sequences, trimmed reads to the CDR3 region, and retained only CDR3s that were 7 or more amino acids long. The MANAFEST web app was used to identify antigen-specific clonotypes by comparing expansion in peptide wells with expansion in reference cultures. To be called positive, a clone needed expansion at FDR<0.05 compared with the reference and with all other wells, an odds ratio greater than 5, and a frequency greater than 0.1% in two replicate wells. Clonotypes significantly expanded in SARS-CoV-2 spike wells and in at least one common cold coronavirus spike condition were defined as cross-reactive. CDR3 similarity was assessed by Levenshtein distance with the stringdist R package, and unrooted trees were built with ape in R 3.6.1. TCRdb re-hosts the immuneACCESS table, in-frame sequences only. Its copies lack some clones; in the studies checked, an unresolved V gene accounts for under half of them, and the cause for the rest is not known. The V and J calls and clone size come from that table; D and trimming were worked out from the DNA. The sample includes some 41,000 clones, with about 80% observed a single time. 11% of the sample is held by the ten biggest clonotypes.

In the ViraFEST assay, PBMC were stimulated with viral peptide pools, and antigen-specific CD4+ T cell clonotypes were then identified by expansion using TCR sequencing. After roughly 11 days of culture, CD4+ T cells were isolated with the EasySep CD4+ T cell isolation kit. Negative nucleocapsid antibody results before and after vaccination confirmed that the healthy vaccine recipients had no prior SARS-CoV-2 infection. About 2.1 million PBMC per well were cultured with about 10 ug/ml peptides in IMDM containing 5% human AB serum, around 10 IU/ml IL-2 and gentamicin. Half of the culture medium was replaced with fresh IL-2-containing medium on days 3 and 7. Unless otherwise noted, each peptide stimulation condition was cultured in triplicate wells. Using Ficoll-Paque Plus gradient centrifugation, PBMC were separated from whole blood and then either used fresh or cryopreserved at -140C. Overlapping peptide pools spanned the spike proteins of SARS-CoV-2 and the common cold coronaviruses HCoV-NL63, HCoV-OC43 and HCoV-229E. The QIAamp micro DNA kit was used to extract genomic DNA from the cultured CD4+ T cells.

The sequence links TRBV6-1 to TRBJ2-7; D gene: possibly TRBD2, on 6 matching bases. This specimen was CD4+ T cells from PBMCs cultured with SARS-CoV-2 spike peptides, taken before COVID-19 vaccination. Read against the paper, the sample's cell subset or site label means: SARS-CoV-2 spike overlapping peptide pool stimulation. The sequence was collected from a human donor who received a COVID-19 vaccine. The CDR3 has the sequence CASSEARDVRSYEQYV. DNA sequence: TGTGCCAGCAGTGAAGCGCGGGACGTACGATCCTACGAGCAGTACGTC.